This T cell receptor beta chain is drawn from a study of cytomegalovirus exposure and HLA in healthy donors. Findings and limits, study-wide: Among CMV-associated TCR beta chains, most appeared HLA-restricted in a later analysis.

The PCR was carried out with 60 Vbeta primers and 13 Jbeta primers. The protocol was immunoSEQ multiplex PCR, while the TCRdb copy is restricted to in-frame clones and leaves out a portion. The profile shows about 170,000 clones, 60% to 85% of them singletons. V was trimmed by 3 bases and J by 8 bases, leaving 12 bases between them. In germline, CDR1 is LGHNT, CDR2 FRNRAP. The CDR3 has 13 residues. Note on this clone: Its antigen is unidentified.

Material for sequencing was PBMCs. The V call is TRBV12-5, the J call TRBJ2-3; weak D call: TRBD2 (6 bases). The sequence was obtained from a woman between 50 and 59 years old in good health and CMV-seropositive. CDR3 sequence (DNA): TGTGCTAGTGGTTTTCGCGGGGTCGGTACGCAGTATTTT. This gives the protein CASGFRGVGTQYF. The full variable domain, in which reference TRBV12-5 and TRBJ2-3 provide the parts outside the CDR3, is DARVTQTPRHKVTEMGQEVTMRCQPILGHNTVFWYRQTMMQGLELLAYFRNRAPLDDSGMPKDRFSAEMPDATLATLKIQPSEPRDSAVYFCASGFRGVGTQYFGPGTRLTVL.